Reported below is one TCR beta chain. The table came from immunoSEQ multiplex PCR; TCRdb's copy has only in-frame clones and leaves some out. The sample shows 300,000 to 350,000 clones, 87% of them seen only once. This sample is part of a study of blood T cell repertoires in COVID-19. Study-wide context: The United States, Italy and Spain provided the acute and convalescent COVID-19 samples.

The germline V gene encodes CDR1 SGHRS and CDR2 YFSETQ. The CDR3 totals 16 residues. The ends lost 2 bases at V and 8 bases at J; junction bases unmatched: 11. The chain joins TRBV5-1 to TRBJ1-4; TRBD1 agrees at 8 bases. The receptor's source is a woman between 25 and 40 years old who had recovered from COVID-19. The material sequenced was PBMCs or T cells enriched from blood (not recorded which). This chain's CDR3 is CASSFKPRQGNEKLFF. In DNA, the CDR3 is TGCGCCAGCAGCTTTAAACCCCGACAGGGGAACGAAAAACTGTTTTTT. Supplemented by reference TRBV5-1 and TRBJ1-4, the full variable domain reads KAGVTQTPRYLIKTRGQQVTLSCSPISGHRSVSWYQQTPGQGLQFLFEYFSETQRNKGNFPGRFSGRQFSNSRSEMNVSTLELGDSALYLCASSFKPRQGNEKLFFGSGTQLSVL.